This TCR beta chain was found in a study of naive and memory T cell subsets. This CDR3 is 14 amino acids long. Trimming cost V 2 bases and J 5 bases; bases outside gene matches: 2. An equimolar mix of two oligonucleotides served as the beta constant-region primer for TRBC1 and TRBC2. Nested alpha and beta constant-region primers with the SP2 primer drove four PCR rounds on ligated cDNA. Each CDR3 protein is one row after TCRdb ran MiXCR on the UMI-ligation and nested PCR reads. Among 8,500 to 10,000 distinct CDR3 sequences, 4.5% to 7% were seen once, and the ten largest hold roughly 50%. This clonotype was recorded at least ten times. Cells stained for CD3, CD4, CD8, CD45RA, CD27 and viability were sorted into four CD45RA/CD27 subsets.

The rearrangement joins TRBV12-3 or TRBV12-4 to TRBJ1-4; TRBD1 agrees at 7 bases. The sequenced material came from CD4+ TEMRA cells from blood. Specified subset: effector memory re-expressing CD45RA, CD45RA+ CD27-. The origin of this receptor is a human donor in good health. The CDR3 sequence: CASSLSQGNEKLFF. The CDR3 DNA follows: TGTGCCAGCAGTTTATCACAGGGGAATGAAAAACTGTTTTTT.